Listed below are T cell receptor beta chains from one sample, sequenced in a study of STAT5B mutations in CD4+ large granular lymphocyte leukemia. Data came from immunoSEQ multiplex PCR; TCRdb stores just in-frame clones and leaves some out. The table includes about 30,000 clones, roughly nine tenths detected once. What was sequenced was CD4+ T cells from blood buffy coats. The source of these receptors is a human donor in good health. The CDR3 runs from the conserved cysteine through the conserved F or W. The D gene is left open where the match is weak. Clone sizes are given selectively: once, few, many, or a class where the clone is expanded.

clone size: -
J gene: TRBJ1-1
D gene: -
V gene: TRBV5-4
CDR3 protein: CASRQDKGGTEAFF
CDR3 DNA: TGTGCCAGCAGACAGGATAAGGGGGGCACTGAAGCTTTCTTT

clone size: -
J gene: TRBJ2-3
D gene: TRBD2
V gene: TRBV6-6
CDR3 protein: CASSRRLAGFTDTQYF
CDR3 DNA: TGTGCCAGCAGCCGCCGGCTAGCGGGATTCACAGATACGCAGTATTTT

clone size: -
J gene: TRBJ2-7
D gene: TRBD1
V gene: TRBV4-3
CDR3 protein: CASSQVTGGYEQYF
CDR3 DNA: TGCGCCAGCAGCCAAGTTACAGGGGGATACGAGCAGTACTTC

clone size: -
J gene: TRBJ1-4
D gene: -
V gene: TRBV2
CDR3 protein: CASRVGESEKLFF
CDR3 DNA: TGTGCCAGCAGAGTAGGGGAGAGTGAAAAACTGTTTTTT

clone size: once
J gene: TRBJ2-3
D gene: -
V gene: TRBV15
CDR3 protein: CATSRGTDTQYF
CDR3 DNA: TGTGCCACCAGCAGAGGGACAGATACGCAGTATTTT

clone size: -
J gene: TRBJ2-1
D gene: -
V gene: TRBV18
CDR3 protein: CASSPLTGRKNEQFF
CDR3 DNA: TGTGCCAGCTCACCATTAACAGGTCGGAAGAATGAGCAGTTCTTC

clone size: -
J gene: TRBJ1-2
D gene: -
V gene: TRBV19
CDR3 protein: CASGALDKTYGYTF
CDR3 DNA: TGTGCCAGTGGGGCCCTGGACAAGACATATGGCTACACCTTC

clone size: few
J gene: TRBJ2-2
D gene: -
V gene: TRBV6-4
CDR3 protein: CASRGRGSTGELFF
CDR3 DNA: TGTGCCAGCAGGGGAAGGGGGTCGACCGGGGAGCTGTTTTTT

clone size: few
J gene: TRBJ2-2
D gene: -
V gene: TRBV4-1
CDR3 protein: CASSQEVADRELFF
CDR3 DNA: TGCGCCAGCAGCCAAGAGGTCGCGGACCGGGAGCTGTTTTTT

clone size: -
J gene: TRBJ1-5
D gene: -
V gene: TRBV5-6
CDR3 protein: CASSLAGAANQPQHF
CDR3 DNA: TGTGCCAGCAGCTTGGCAGGGGCAGCGAATCAGCCCCAGCATTTT

clone size: -
J gene: TRBJ1-2
D gene: -
V gene: TRBV15
CDR3 protein: CATSLVPNYGYTF
CDR3 DNA: TGTGCCACCAGCTTGGTTCCTAACTATGGCTACACCTTC

clone size: once
J gene: TRBJ2-7
D gene: TRBD2
V gene: TRBV5-4
CDR3 protein: CASSRTGTSSYEQYF
CDR3 DNA: TGTGCCAGCAGCCGGACCGGGACTAGCTCCTACGAGCAGTACTTC

clone size: -
J gene: TRBJ1-4
D gene: -
V gene: TRBV6-5
CDR3 protein: CASSYSGGPEKKLFF
CDR3 DNA: TGTGCCAGCAGTTACTCGGGGGGTCCAGAGAAAAAACTGTTTTTT

clone size: -
J gene: TRBJ1-1
D gene: -
V gene: TRBV7-8
CDR3 protein: CASTETVNTEAFF
CDR3 DNA: TGTGCCAGCACCGAGACCGTGAACACTGAAGCTTTCTTT

clone size: -
J gene: TRBJ2-3
D gene: TRBD1
V gene: TRBV7-9
CDR3 protein: CASSPWTGRTDTQYF
CDR3 DNA: TGTGCCAGCAGCCCTTGGACAGGGCGAACAGATACGCAGTATTTT

clone size: -
J gene: TRBJ2-7
D gene: -
V gene: TRBV11-2
CDR3 protein: CASRGTGPEQYF
CDR3 DNA: TGTGCCAGCCGGGGGACGGGCCCCGAGCAGTACTTC

clone size: -
J gene: TRBJ2-2
D gene: -
V gene: TRBV18
CDR3 protein: CASSPGGTGELFF
CDR3 DNA: TGTGCCAGCTCACCAGGGGGGACCGGGGAGCTGTTTTTT

clone size: -
J gene: TRBJ2-7
D gene: -
V gene: TRBV7-2
CDR3 protein: CASSSWGGGPTHEQYF
CDR3 DNA: TGTGCCAGCAGCTCTTGGGGGGGCGGGCCCACCCACGAGCAGTACTTC

clone size: -
J gene: TRBJ2-5
D gene: TRBD2
V gene: TRBV5-1
CDR3 protein: CASSLRLAGETQYF
CDR3 DNA: TGCGCCAGCAGCTTAAGACTAGCGGGAGAGACCCAGTACTTC

clone size: -
J gene: TRBJ1-1
D gene: -
V gene: TRBV13
CDR3 protein: CASSLERGEAFF
CDR3 DNA: TGTGCCAGCAGCTTAGAGCGGGGTGAAGCTTTCTTT

clone size: -
J gene: TRBJ2-5
D gene: TRBD1
V gene: TRBV5-1
CDR3 protein: CASSSNLNRGQETQYF
CDR3 DNA: TGCGCCAGCAGCTCGAACCTTAACAGGGGACAAGAGACCCAGTACTTC

clone size: -
J gene: TRBJ2-3
D gene: -
V gene: TRBV9
CDR3 protein: CASSVYRDTQYF
CDR3 DNA: TGTGCCAGCAGCGTATATCGGGATACGCAGTATTTT

clone size: -
J gene: TRBJ2-2
D gene: TRBD1
V gene: TRBV4-3
CDR3 protein: CASSLTGGGTGELFF
CDR3 DNA: TGCGCCAGCAGCCTGACAGGGGGCGGCACCGGGGAGCTGTTTTTT

clone size: once
J gene: TRBJ2-7
D gene: TRBD2
V gene: TRBV7-2
CDR3 protein: CASSLGLAGGPAYEQYF
CDR3 DNA: TGTGCCAGCAGCTTAGGGCTAGCGGGAGGGCCAGCCTACGAGCAGTACTTC

clone size: -
J gene: TRBJ2-3
D gene: TRBD2
V gene: TRBV9
CDR3 protein: CASSLRLAGDTQYF
CDR3 DNA: TGTGCCAGCAGCCTCCGACTAGCGGGAGATACGCAGTATTTT

clone size: -
J gene: TRBJ1-3
D gene: -
V gene: TRBV2
CDR3 protein: CASSADWGSGNTIYF
CDR3 DNA: TGTGCCAGCAGTGCAGACTGGGGCTCTGGAAACACCATATATTTT

clone size: -
J gene: TRBJ2-7
D gene: TRBD1
V gene: TRBV10-3
CDR3 protein: CAITRDRGDEQYF
CDR3 DNA: TGTGCCATCACCCGGGACAGGGGTGACGAGCAGTACTTC

clone size: -
J gene: TRBJ1-2
D gene: -
V gene: TRBV20-1
CDR3 protein: CSAWTALGYTF
CDR3 DNA: TGCAGTGCGTGGACTGCTCTAGGCTACACCTTC

clone size: -
J gene: TRBJ2-7
D gene: -
V gene: TRBV4-2
CDR3 protein: CASSQDPLVLRSEQYF
CDR3 DNA: TGTGCCAGCAGCCAAGATCCGCTAGTTCTTCGCTCCGAGCAGTACTTC